This T cell receptor beta chain is drawn from a study of regulatory T cells in long-lasting Graves disease. Indicated time point: newly diagnosed GD, antithyroid drugs for less than 3 months. From PBMCs, RNA was extracted and then used to make the TCR library. This clonotype came up many times. V shed 5 bases, J shed 3 bases, and the junction held 22 bases outside the gene matches. CDR3 length: 22 amino acids. Germline assignment: CDR1 MDHEN and CDR2 SYDVKM. Construction of TCR beta libraries relied on iRepertoire HTBI primers and on Arm-PCR targeting CDR3 regions. Each CDR3 protein is one row after TCRdb ran MiXCR on the multiplex PCR reads. The sample lists about 440,000 distinct CDR3 sequences, about 15% seen once, with around a quarter in the top ten. These same data were also listed under a study on T cells in Graves' hyperthyroidism and ophthalmopathy.

The rearrangement uses TRBV28 and TRBJ2-1; TRBD2 matches at 13 bases. The TCR originated in a woman between 18 and 30 years old with Graves disease. This specimen consisted of peripheral blood mononuclear cells (PBMCs), obtained at new diagnosis, from a patient treated with antithyroid drugs. CDR3 nucleotides: TGTGCCAGCAGTCGAACATTTACTTGGGGACTAGCGGGAAGGGAGGACTACAATGAGCAGTTCTTC. Its protein product is CASSRTFTWGLAGREDYNEQFF.